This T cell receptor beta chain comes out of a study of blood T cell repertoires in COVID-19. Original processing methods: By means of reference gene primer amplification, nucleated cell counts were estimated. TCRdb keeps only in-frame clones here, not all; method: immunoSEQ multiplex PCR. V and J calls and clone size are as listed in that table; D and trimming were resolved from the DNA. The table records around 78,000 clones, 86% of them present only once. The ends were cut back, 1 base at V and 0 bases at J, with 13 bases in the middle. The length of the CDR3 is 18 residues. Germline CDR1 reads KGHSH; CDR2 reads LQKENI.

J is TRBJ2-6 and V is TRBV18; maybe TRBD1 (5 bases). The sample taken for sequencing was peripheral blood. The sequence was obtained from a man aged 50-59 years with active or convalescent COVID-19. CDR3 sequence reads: CASSPLSQGNSGANVLTF. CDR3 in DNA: TGTGCCAGCTCACCACTTAGCCAGGGTAACTCTGGGGCCAACGTCCTGACTTTC. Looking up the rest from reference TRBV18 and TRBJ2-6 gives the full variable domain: NAGVMQNPRHLVRRRGQEARLRCSPMKGHSHVYWYRQLPEEGLKFMVYLQKENIIDESGMPKERFSAEFPKEGPSILRIQQVVRGDSAAYFCASSPLSQGNSGANVLTFGAGSRLTVL.